The following is a TCR beta chain sequence with its context. The data stem from a study of blood T cell repertoires in COVID-19. Study in general: Sources were T cells, B-cell-depleted T cells, or PBMCs; the material itself was cDNA or gDNA.

V was clipped by 3 bases and J by 4 bases, with 12 bases between them. This CDR3 contains 15 residues. Germline CDR1 is LNHDA and CDR2 is SQIVND (reference sequence). Methods used by the authors: Amplification with reference gene primers provided the estimates of nucleated cell counts. Assay: immunoSEQ multiplex PCR; the TCRdb copy retains only in-frame clones and omits some. V, J and clone size were drawn from that table, and D and trimming were deduced from the DNA. The data show more than 250,000 clones, roughly 80% seen once. This chain connects TRBV19 to TRBJ1-4, with no clear D. The receptor was derived from a man in his 60s who had recovered from COVID-19. Material: peripheral blood. In nucleotides, the CDR3 is TGTGCCAGTAGTATGACCACAGCTGGTAATGAAAAACTGTTTTTT. Translated, it gives CASSMTTAGNEKLFF.